This T cell receptor beta chain is from a study of early T cells in non-severe SARS-CoV-2 infection. On the study more broadly: Chains from this unsorted whole-blood bulk RNA could not be paired.

Germline loops: CDR1 SGHTA, CDR2 FQGNSA. This CDR3 has 16 residues. V gave up 5 bases and J gave up 2 bases; unmatched junction bases: 10. As concerns this clonotype: The antigen is not known.

Study observations and caveats: VDJdb-based matching was biased toward anti-spike CD8 responses and missed private and CD4 specificities.

TCRdb recomputed calls from the 5' RACE reads with MiXCR, one row per CDR3 protein. Of about 59,000 distinct CDR3 sequences in the sample, about 10% were seen once. Sequencing was carried out using whole blood. The chain recombines TRBV7-2 with TRBJ2-5; 8 nucleotides line up with TRBD2. The origin of this receptor is an adult who was a healthcare worker with PCR-confirmed SARS-CoV-2 infection or an uninfected control (not recorded which). This CDR3 reads CASSLWTSNGQETQYF. The CDR3 DNA sequence: TGTGCCAGCAGCCTGTGGACTAGCAATGGTCAAGAGACCCAGTACTTC. Using reference TRBV7-2 and TRBJ2-5 for the parts outside the CDR3, the full variable domain is GAGVSQSPSNKVTEKGKDVELRCDPISGHTALYWYRQSLGQGLEFLIYFQGNSAPDKSGLPSDRFSAERTGGSVSTLTIQRTQQEDSAVYLCASSLWTSNGQETQYFGPGTRLLVL.